The 9 T cell receptor beta chains presented below share a single source sample, sequenced in a study of human T cells and chemical hapten exposure. One entry per CDR3 protein, called by TCRdb with MiXCR from the RACE reads. The data show about 380,000 distinct CDR3 sequences, about 4.8% seen once. The time point is: patch test 1, 2 weeks after DPC sensitization. The treatment is: therapeutic diphenylcyclopropenone sensitization with weekly scalp DPC. Sequencing was performed on whole blood, taken in connection with sensitization to the hapten diphenylcyclopropenone (DPC). These receptors came from a woman aged 45-65 years with alopecia areata. Some clones in this sample may be carry-over from other donors' samples.

Many counts were recorded for this clonotype. The V call is TRBV24-1, the J call TRBJ2-2; 8 bases agree with TRBD1. There are 14 residues in the CDR3. Germline V CDR1 and CDR2: KGHDR, SFDVKD. J lost 6 bases, V lost 4 bases, and 3 bases had no gene match. In DNA, the CDR3 is TGTGCCACCAGTGACACAGGGGGTGCCGGGGAGCTGTTTTTT. Translated, it gives CATSDTGGAGELFF.

This clonotype was seen repeatedly, ten times or more. This chain connects TRBV20-1 to TRBJ1-2, with D uncertain. The V gene lost 1 base and the J gene lost 7 bases, with 16 bases spanning the gap. The CDR3 runs 14 residues. Germline values: CDR1 DFQATT, CDR2 SNEGSKA (reference sequence). CDR3 DNA: TGCAGTGCTAGAGGAGGTCGGGCAGAGTCTGGCTACACCTTC. It yields the protein CSARGGRAESGYTF.

This clonotype was observed at least ten times. The chain is built from TRBV18 and TRBJ2-3; 8 bases align to TRBD1. Germline V gene data show CDR1 as KGHSH and CDR2 as LQKENI. V trimming: 2 bases; J trimming: 2 bases; junction bases outside the gene matches: 6. This CDR3 has 16 residues. Written as DNA, the CDR3 is TGTGCCAGCTCACCAAGAAAGCAGGGGGCCACAGATACGCAGTATTTT. Translating gives CASSPRKQGATDTQYF.

This clonotype was detected only a few times. The rearrangement joins TRBV24-1 to TRBJ1-1, with D hard to call. Germline lookup yields CDR1 KGHDR and CDR2 SFDVKD. The CDR3 consists of 15 residues. V was pared by 3 bases and J by 6 bases, with 16 bases between. CDR3 protein: CATSDRASRGSEAFF. CDR3 bases: TGTGCCACCAGTGATCGAGCTAGCAGAGGGTCTGAAGCTTTCTTT.

The sample holds a few counts of this clonotype. The rearrangement uses TRBV10-3 and TRBJ2-2; D might be TRBD2 (8 bases). CDR1 is ENHRY, CDR2 SYGVKD, per germline. Trimming took 10 bases from V and 5 from J, leaving 17 bases between them. The CDR3 loop spans 14 amino acids. CDR3 sequence (DNA): TGTGCCACAGGGGGACTAGATCAAACCGGGGAGCTGTTTTTT. Translation gives CATGGLDQTGELFF.

This clonotype has at least ten counts. The chain recombines TRBV20-1 with TRBJ2-3, with 8 bases fitting TRBD2. CDR1 and CDR2 (germline): DFQATT, SNEGSKA (reference sequence). The V segment lost 3 bases and the J segment 1 base; nucleotides outside the gene matches: 9. The CDR3 contains 16 residues. The chain's CDR3 is CSASLAGWIGTDTQYF. CDR3 nucleotide sequence: TGCAGTGCTAGTTTAGCGGGGTGGATCGGCACAGATACGCAGTATTTT.

In its sample, this clonotype was seen many times. The chain combines TRBV14 with TRBJ1-5, with D possibly matching TRBD1 (5 bases). V dropped 1 base and J dropped 5 bases, with 12 bases sitting between them. This CDR3 has 15 residues. Per the germline V gene, CDR1 is SGHDN and CDR2 is FVKESK. The DNA of the CDR3 is TGTGCCAGCAGCCAAGTCGCGGGGGGGGATCAGCCCCAGCATTTT. This codes for CASSQVAGGDQPQHF.

This clonotype has a handful of counts. The rearrangement links TRBV5-1 to TRBJ2-1; 10 bases fit TRBD1. J gave up 5 bases and V 7 bases, and 15 bases lay outside the gene matches. Looked up from germline, CDR1 is SGHRS and CDR2 is YFSETQ. This CDR3 contains 17 residues. The DNA of the CDR3 is TGCGCCAGCCGACCCCGACAGGGGGCCTGGAGTAACAATGAGCAGTTCTTC. Translated: CASRPRQGAWSNNEQFF.

Here the CDR3 reads CASSEWGTNGATNEKLFF. In DNA form, the CDR3 reads TGTGCCAGCAGTGAATGGGGGACAAACGGTGCAACTAATGAAAAACTGTTTTTT. This chain links TRBV6-1 with TRBJ1-4; tentatively, D is TRBD1 (6 bases). The CDR3 runs to 18 residues. V lost 2 bases and J lost 0, with 16 bases in between. Germline V gives CDR1 MNHNS, CDR2 SASEGT.